Following are 3 T cell receptor beta chains from one sample sequenced in a study of T-cell reconstitution after alpha-beta-depleted transplantation in children. Researchers prepared the TCRbeta library using unique molecular identifiers, the study reports. TCRdb reanalysed the PCR reads using MiXCR and keeps one entry per CDR3 protein. The data show around 580,000 distinct CDR3 sequences, roughly 23% seen once. The sequencing here drew on PBMCs, mostly from graft donor cells, taken 360 days after TCRalphabeta/CD19-depleted stem cell transplant. These receptors were taken from a boy in the first two years of life who had a stem cell transplant for acute myeloid leukemia, so the T cells may come from the graft donor.

This clonotype came up many times. The V call is TRBV7-9, the J call TRBJ2-7; possible D gene TRBD1, 6 bases. The germline V gene has CDR1 SEHNR and CDR2 FQNEAQ (reference sequence). The V and J ends lost 5 bases and 0 bases respectively, with 17 bases between them. This CDR3 comprises 16 residues. In nucleotides, the CDR3 is TGTGCCAGCAGCCCCGCGGACAGCGGTCCCTCCTACGAGCAGTACTTC. It codes for CASSPADSGPSYEQYF.

This clonotype appeared many times. The chain combines TRBV12-3 or TRBV12-4 with TRBJ2-3, with D unresolved. The CDR3 contains 12 residues. The ends were cut back, 6 bases at V and 7 bases at J, with 11 bases in the middle. The CDR3 region has the DNA TGTGCCAGCAGCCTACCAAGGTATACGCAGTATTTT. As protein: CASSLPRYTQYF.

The chain recombines TRBV6-2 or TRBV6-3 with TRBJ2-7; a weak D match, TRBD1 (6 bases). Germline V CDR1 and CDR2: MNHEY, SVGEGT. The CDR3 spans 14 residues. The ends were cut back, 2 bases at V and 2 bases at J, with 10 bases in the middle. The CDR3 coding sequence is TGTGCCAGCAGTTACGGGAACAGGGCCTACGAGCAGTACTTC. It translates to CASSYGNRAYEQYF.